What follows describes a single TCR beta chain. The target of this receptor is not known. One base away there is no much larger clone; base qualities are not given. For the CD8 naive samples, CD45RO-negative cells were positively selected for CCR7, yielding a CD45RA+CCR7+ population from which TemRA cells were excluded. Healthy HIV-negative adults with no recently reported acute infections or vaccinations were included as donors. Every donor was a Caucasian adult residing in Nashville, Tennessee, USA. Blood was collected by leukapheresis, and PBMCs were isolated by Ficoll-Histopaque density gradient centrifugation and then cryopreserved in liquid nitrogen vapor phase. Analytical flow cytometry was used to check the purity and quantity of every magnetically sorted T cell population. Genomic DNA was isolated from each sorted fraction and quantified by UV absorbance on a Nanodrop 2000c. From the germline V gene, CDR1 is LGHNA and CDR2 is YNFKEQ. From its cysteine to its phenylalanine, the CDR3 spans 14 amino acids. Only CDR3 DNA remains: 42 bases, in frame from the first base. V is reduced by 1 base and J by 1 base, leaving a spacing of 7 bases between them.

Using the deep immunoSEQ assay, multiplex PCR amplified TCR CDR3 regions from genomic DNA. Extracted genomic DNA from each cell subset was spread evenly across all wells of several immunoSEQ 96-well plates, with each plate serving as a replicate. For sorted subsets, around 200 ng genomic DNA, equal to 25,000 to 35,000 T cell genomes, was loaded into each replicate PCR. Purified libraries were measured with a Qubit 3.0 fluorometer, size-checked on a Bioanalyzer 2100, and measured again with the KAPA Library Quantification kit. A separate single-read 150-cycle Illumina NextSeq 550 flow cell was used to sequence each immunoSEQ 96-well plate. For the original study's pipeline: The immunoSEQ output contained only junctional sequences without quality scores, so filtering could not match that applied to full-length reads. Sequences were annotated with PyIR, a Python wrapper for IgBLAST v1.9, and V/J genes and CDR3 were assigned using IMGT germline references. Reads were filtered out if the reads had weak V/J assignments (E-value above 1e-6), no CDR3, stop codons, out-of-frame junctions, or ambiguous translated residues. V3J clonotypes were defined by identical inferred V gene, J gene, and CDR3 amino acid sequence. Percentage overlap between repertoires was computed as shared unique clonotypes divided by the size of the smaller repertoire. Richness of each repertoire was evaluated using RTK rarefaction, the Chao1 estimator, and Recon v2.1 estimates of unobserved clonotypes. OLGA was used to compute generation probabilities for all TCRbeta clonotypes that the gDNA method yielded from a handful of donors. In TCRdb, the immuneACCESS table is reduced to in-frame sequences with V and J assigned. These tables do not hold every clone; where another copy was compared, an unresolved V gene accounts for under half, and the others remain unexplained. V and J calls and clone size are as listed in that table; D and trimming were resolved from the DNA. The sample includes approximately 1.9 million clones, with around 93% observed a single time. The top ten hold more than 1.5% of the sample.

The sample belongs to a study of shared clonotypes between healthy human individuals (dated by TCRdb to the early 2020s). About the study as a whole: Three men and two women, aged 18 to 49 years, made up the cohort. Blood TCR repertoires of roughly five healthy adults were deeply sequenced to estimate repertoire size and the extent of clonotype sharing between individuals. For each donor, CD4 naive and CD4 memory were each run on three plates, CD8 naive on two plates, and CD8 memory on one plate. Each donor's leukapheresis produced roughly between roughly 0.85 and 9.5 billion PBMCs. Different laboratories and diverse techniques were used to prepare libraries and sequence TCR repertoires, to increase sequencing depth and limit assay-specific biases. What the study reported, not specific to this receptor: Pairwise subsampling led to the expectation that sequencing depth would affect the degree of clonotype sharing among donors. Incomplete sequencing was indicated by rarefaction of sorted-subset datasets, despite the large sequencing depth. Naive subsets generally had larger estimated clonotype richness than memory subsets did. Because the study included only a small number of donors, the genetic and exposure-history diversity represented was limited. Only blood was sampled, and tissue TCR repertoires likely differ from those in blood. Compared with non-shared clonotypes, clonotypes shared by all four sorted-subset donors had higher generation probabilities. Across a handful of donors, around 5.4% of naive CD4, around 3.3% of naive CD8, 2% to 2.5% of memory CD4, and roughly 0.41% of memory CD8 clonotypes were shared.

Material: naive CD8+ T cells from PBMCs. The cell subset or site label, read with the paper, signifies: CD45RA+CCR7+. This sequence originates from a man aged 18 to 30 in good health. Some clones in this sample may be carry-over from other donors' samples. This receptor chain uses TRBV4-2 and TRBJ1-1, with the D segment identity uncertain. The DNA sequence is given as TGTGCCAGCAGCCAAGGTATCGCGAACACTGAAGCTTTCTTT. It translates as CASSQGIANTEAFF.